This T cell receptor (beta chain) was identified in a study of spatial heterogeneity in lung cancer. Study-level background: The mean occurrence of each unique TCR and UMI combination in raw reads exceeded 9.5.

Per germline, CDR1 LGHDT and CDR2 YNNKEL (reference sequence). The V and J ends lost 4 bases and 0 bases, in that order; junction bases with no gene match: 5. The CDR3 contains 16 residues. Study outcomes and limitations: Ubiquitous expanded tumor TCRs showed up in blood more at resection than follow-up.

This clonotype was picked up many times. What it recognizes is unknown. As to time point: sample taken at primary tumor resection. TCRs were sequenced from unsorted whole RNA of tumor, nontumor lung or PBMC. The donors were 55 to 80 patients with non-small cell lung cancer that was early-stage and untreated. Individual TCR cDNA molecules each bore their own unique molecular identifier. TCRdb re-called the 5' RACE reads with MiXCR, one entry per CDR3 protein. Here the sample spans tens of thousands of distinct CDR3 sequences, about 14% being singletons. The chain is built from TRBV3-1 and TRBJ2-3, with TRBD2 identical over 9 bases. Material: PBMCs, obtained at surgery. This sequence was found in a male donor with early-stage non-small cell lung cancer. CDR3 protein: CASSPGLATSTDTQYF. The DNA of the CDR3 is TGTGCCAGCAGCCCCGGACTAGCGACTAGCACAGATACGCAGTATTTT.